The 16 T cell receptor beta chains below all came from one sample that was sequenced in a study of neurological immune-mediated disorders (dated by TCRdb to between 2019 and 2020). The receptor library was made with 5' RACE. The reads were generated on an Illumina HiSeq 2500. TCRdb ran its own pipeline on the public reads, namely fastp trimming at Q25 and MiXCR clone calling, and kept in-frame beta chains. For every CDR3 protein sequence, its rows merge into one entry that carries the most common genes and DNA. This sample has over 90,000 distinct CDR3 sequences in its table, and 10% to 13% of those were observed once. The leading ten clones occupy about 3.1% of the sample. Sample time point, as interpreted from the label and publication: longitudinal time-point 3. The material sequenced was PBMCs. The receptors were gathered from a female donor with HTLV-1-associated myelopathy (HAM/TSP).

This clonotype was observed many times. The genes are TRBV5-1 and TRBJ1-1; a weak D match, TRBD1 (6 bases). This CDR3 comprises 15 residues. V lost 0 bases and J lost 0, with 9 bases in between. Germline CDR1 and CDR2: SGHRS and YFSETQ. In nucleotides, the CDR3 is TGCGCCAGCAGCTTGGCCGGACAGATGAACACTGAAGCTTTCTTT. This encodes CASSLAGQMNTEAFF. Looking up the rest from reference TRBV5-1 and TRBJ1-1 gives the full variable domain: KAGVTQTPRYLIKTRGQQVTLSCSPISGHRSVSWYQQTPGQGLQFLFEYFSETQRNKGNFPGRFSGRQFSNSRSEMNVSTLELGDSALYLCASSLAGQMNTEAFFGQGTRLTVV.

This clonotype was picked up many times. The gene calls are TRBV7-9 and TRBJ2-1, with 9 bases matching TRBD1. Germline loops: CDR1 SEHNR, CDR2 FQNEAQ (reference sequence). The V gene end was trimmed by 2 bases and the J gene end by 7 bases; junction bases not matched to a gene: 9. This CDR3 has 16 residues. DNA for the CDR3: TGTGCCAGCAGCTTATTGGGTAGACAGGGGGTAAATGAGCAGTTCTTC. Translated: CASSLLGRQGVNEQFF.

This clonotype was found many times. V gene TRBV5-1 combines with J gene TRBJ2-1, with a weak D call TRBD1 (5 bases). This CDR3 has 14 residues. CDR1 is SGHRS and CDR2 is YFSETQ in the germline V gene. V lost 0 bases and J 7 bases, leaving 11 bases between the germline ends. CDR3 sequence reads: CASSLALGANEQFF. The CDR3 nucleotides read TGCGCCAGCAGCTTGGCCTTAGGGGCTAATGAGCAGTTCTTC.

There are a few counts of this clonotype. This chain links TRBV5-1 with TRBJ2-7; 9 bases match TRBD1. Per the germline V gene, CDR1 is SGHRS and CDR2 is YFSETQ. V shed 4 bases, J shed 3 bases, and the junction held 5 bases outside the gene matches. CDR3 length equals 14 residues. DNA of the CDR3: TGCGCCAGCAGCGGGGGGGGACAGGGCTACGAGCAGTACTTC. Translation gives CASSGGGQGYEQYF.

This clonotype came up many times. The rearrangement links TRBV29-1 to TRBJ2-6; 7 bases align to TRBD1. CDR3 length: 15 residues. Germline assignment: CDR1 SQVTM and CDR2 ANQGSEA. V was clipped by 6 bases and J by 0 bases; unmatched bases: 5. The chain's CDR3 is CSVGQFSSGANVLTF. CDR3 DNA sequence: TGCAGCGTGGGACAGTTTAGCTCTGGGGCCAACGTCCTGACTTTC. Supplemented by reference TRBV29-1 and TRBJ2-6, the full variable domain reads SAVISQKPSRDICQRGTSLTIQCQVDSQVTMMFWYRQQPGQSLTLIATANQGSEATYESGFVIDKFPISRPNLTFSTLTVSNMSPEDSSIYLCSVGQFSSGANVLTFGAGSRLTVL.

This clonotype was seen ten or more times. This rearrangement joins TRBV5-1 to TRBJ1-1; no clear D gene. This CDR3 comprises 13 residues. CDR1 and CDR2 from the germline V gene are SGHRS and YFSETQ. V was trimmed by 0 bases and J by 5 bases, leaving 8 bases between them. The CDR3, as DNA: TGCGCCAGCAGCTTGGTTCCGGATACTGAAGCTTTCTTT. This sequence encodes CASSLVPDTEAFF. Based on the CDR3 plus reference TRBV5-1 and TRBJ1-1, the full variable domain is KAGVTQTPRYLIKTRGQQVTLSCSPISGHRSVSWYQQTPGQGLQFLFEYFSETQRNKGNFPGRFSGRQFSNSRSEMNVSTLELGDSALYLCASSLVPDTEAFFGQGTRLTVV.

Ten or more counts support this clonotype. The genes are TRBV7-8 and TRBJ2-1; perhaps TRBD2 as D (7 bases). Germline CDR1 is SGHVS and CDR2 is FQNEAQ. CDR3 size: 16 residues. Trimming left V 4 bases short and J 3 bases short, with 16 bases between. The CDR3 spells CASSSYAGAHYNEQFF. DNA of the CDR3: TGTGCCAGCAGCTCATATGCGGGGGCACACTACAATGAGCAGTTCTTC.

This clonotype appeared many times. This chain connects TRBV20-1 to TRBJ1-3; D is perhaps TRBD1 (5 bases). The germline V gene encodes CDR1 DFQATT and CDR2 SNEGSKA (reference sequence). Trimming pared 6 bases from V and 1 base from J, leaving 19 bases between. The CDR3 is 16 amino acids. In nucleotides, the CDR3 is TGCAGTGCCCCGCGTTTCGGGGGATTATCTGGAAACACCATATATTTT. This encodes CSAPRFGGLSGNTIYF.

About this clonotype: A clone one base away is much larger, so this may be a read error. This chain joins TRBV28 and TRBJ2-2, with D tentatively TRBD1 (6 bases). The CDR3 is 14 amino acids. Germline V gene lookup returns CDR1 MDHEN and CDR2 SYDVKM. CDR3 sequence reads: CASSQQGITGVLFF. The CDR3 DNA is TGTGCCAGCAGTCAACAGGGAATAACCGGGGTGCTGTTTTTT.

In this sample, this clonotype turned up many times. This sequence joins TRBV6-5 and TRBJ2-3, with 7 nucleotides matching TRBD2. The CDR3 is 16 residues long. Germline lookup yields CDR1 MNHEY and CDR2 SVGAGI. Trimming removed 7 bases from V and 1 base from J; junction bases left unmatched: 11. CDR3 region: CASNRRGGGGTDTQYF. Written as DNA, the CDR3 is TGTGCCAGCAACCGGCGGGGCGGGGGTGGCACAGATACGCAGTATTTT.

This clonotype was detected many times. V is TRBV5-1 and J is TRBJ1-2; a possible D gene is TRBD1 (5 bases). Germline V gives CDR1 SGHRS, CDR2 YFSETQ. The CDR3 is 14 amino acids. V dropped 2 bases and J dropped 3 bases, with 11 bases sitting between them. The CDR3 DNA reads TGCGCCAGCAGCTTCGTTGGGGCGGACTATGGCTACACCTTC. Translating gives CASSFVGADYGYTF.

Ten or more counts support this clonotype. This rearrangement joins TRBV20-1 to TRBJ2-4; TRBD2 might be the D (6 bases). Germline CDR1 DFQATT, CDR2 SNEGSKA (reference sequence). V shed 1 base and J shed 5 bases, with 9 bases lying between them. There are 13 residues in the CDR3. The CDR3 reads CSARVWGENIQYF. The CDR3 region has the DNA TGCAGTGCTAGAGTGTGGGGGGAAAACATTCAGTACTTC.

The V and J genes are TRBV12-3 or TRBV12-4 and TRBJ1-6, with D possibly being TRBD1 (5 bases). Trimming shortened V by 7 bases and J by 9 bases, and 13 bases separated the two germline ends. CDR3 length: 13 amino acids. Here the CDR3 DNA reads TGTGCCAGCACCCCCAGGGTCGGTTCACCCCTCCACTTT. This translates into CASTPRVGSPLHF.

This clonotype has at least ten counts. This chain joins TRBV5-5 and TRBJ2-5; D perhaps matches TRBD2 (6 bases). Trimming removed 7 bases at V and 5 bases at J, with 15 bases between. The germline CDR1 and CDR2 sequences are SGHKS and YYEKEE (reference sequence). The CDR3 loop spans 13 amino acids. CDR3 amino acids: CASLPLGRETQYF. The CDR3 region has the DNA TGTGCCAGCCTTCCTCTGGGGAGGGAGACCCAGTACTTC.

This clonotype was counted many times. In DNA form, the CDR3 reads TGCGCCAGCAGCTTGGCAGGGGGTAACCAAGAGACCCAGTACTTC. Amino acids: CASSLAGGNQETQYF. The V call is TRBV5-1, the J call TRBJ2-5, with 7 bases aligning to TRBD1. Germline CDR1 SGHRS, CDR2 YFSETQ. The CDR3 totals 15 residues. V was pared by 0 bases and J by 0 bases, with 2 bases of the junction left unmatched.

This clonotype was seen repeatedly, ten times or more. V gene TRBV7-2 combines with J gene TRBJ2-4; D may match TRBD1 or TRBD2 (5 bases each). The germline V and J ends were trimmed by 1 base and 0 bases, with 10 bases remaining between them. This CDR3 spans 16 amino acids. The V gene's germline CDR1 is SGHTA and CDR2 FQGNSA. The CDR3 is CASSLDSGTAKNIQYF. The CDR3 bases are TGTGCCAGCAGCTTAGACTCCGGGACAGCCAAAAACATTCAGTACTTC.